This T cell receptor (beta chain) emerged from a study of Ad26.COV2.S vaccination and SARS-CoV-2 variants (dated by TCRdb to the early 2020s). For the study in its entirety: Donors in the vaccine arm were drawn from COV1001, a multicentre, randomized, double-blind, placebo-controlled phase I-IIa trial testing Ad26.COV2.S in healthy adults. Ad26.COV2.S was administered intramuscularly at a dose of 5x10^10 or 1x10^11 viral particles, either as one shot or as two shots given 56 days apart. TCRbeta repertoire sequencing served as the tool for gauging how specific and how broad the SARS-CoV-2-reactive T cell receptors were following Ad26.COV2.S vaccination. A total of 32 samples were included in the TCR-sequenced set, comprising 19 Ad26.COV2.S vaccine recipients, 5 placebo recipients and 8 SARS-CoV-2 convalescent individuals. Participants in the trial were split at random into five groups of five each, receiving low-dose or high-dose Ad26.COV2.S once or twice, or else placebo on both occasions. Investigators remained blinded to trial group allocation during experiments and outcome assessment.

This clone was observed a single time. Its target antigen remains unknown. Base qualities are missing; no much larger clone stands one base away. Other DNA sequences within the sample encode an identical CDR3. What the authors observed across the whole study: The authors noted that total T cell responses may have been underestimated by the TCR breadth and depth analyses. Comparable non-spike TCR breadth was observed between vaccine and placebo recipients, consistent with only spike being contained in the vaccine. Substantial breadth of spike-specific CD8+ and CD4+ T cell responses was reported after vaccination. Ad26.COV2.S recipients had higher spike-specific TCR breadth than placebo recipients (P = 0.0014). Comparing responses between vaccine doses or regimens was not something the study was powered to do.

The immunoSEQ Assay was the method used to sequence TCRbeta CDR3 regions. After extraction, genomic DNA underwent amplification by bias-controlled multiplex PCR, followed by high-throughput sequencing. The paper's processing steps were these. To quantify the absolute abundance of each unique TCRbeta CDR3 region, sequences were collapsed and filtered. T cell fraction was estimated by normalization of TCRbeta template counts to usable DNA, with usable DNA being measured through amplification of reference genes present in all nucleated cells. Repertoire TCRs were annotated as SARS-CoV-2-specific by exact matching of V gene, CDR3 amino acid sequence and J gene to a known reactive TCR set. The reference SARS-CoV-2 TCR set came from MIRA and was filtered for enrichment in COVID-19-positive ImmuneCODE repertoires, removing public or cross-reactive TCRs. Using the MIRA antigens, annotated TCRs were further analysed by specific ORF or by position within an ORF. Depth was the summed frequency of annotated unique rearrangements, while breadth was defined as annotated unique rearrangements over total unique productive rearrangements. Group comparisons of TCR breadth used two-sided Wilcoxon rank-sum tests. The table comes from immuneACCESS by way of TCRdb, which keeps in-frame sequences with V and J called. Part of the clones is missing from these tables; in studies checked, under half for an unresolved V gene and the rest for unknown reasons. The V and J calls and clone size were taken over from that table, and D and trimming were inferred from the DNA. The table for this sample lists 350,000 to 600,000 clones; around 89% of them were counted only once. Together, the top ten hold about 1.7% of the sample.

The CDR3 numbers 13 residues from cysteine through phenylalanine. Only CDR3 DNA remains: 39 bases, in frame from the first base. The germline V gene yields KGHSH for CDR1 and LQKENI for CDR2. A distance of 5 bases separates the germline ends of V and J, which lose 4 bases and 0 bases respectively. In the paper's terms, the treatment or condition label means: roughly 20 received Ad26.COV2.S at low or high dose, single or two shots; roughly 5 received placebo; per-sample allocation not given. Repertoires of vaccine and placebo recipients were sequenced from samples taken on day 63 after the first injection. Between 29 July and 7 August 2020, Cohort 1b enrolled 20 to 30 adults aged 18-55 years at one site in Boston, USA. Ad26.COV2.S was a replication-incompetent adenovirus type 26 vector expressing a prefusion-stabilized SARS-CoV-2 spike protein from the original Wuhan strain.

This sequence originates from a person between 18 and 65 years old who received the Ad26.COV2.S COVID-19 vaccine or a placebo. The chain is assembled from TRBV18 and TRBJ2-3; a confident D gene designation cannot be given. Here the sequenced sample was peripheral blood, taken in a trial of Ad26.COV2.S vaccine versus placebo. The bases read TGTGCCAGCTCACAAACTAGCACAGATACGCAGTATTTT. Its protein is CASSQTSTDTQYF.